This passage covers 32 T cell receptor beta chains from one sample sequenced in a study of blood T cell repertoires in COVID-19. Assay: immunoSEQ multiplex PCR; the TCRdb copy retains only in-frame clones and omits some. Among about 170,000 clones listed, approximately 84% were seen once. The sample consisted of peripheral blood. Receptors were obtained from a man in his 70s with active or convalescent COVID-19.

CDR3 coding DNA: TGTGCCAGCAGTTACTCCAGAGGGTCGGGAGAGCAGTACTTC. Amino acid sequence: CASSYSRGSGEQYF. The genes are TRBV6-5 and TRBJ2-7; D perhaps matches TRBD2 (5 bases). The V gene's germline CDR1 is MNHEY and CDR2 SVGAGI. V lost 0 bases, J lost 7 bases, and 13 bases lay in between. The CDR3 length is 14 residues.

The CDR3 coding sequence is TGCGCCAGCAGCTCATGGGCAGGGGCTAATGAAAAACTGTTTTTT. This gives the protein CASSSWAGANEKLFF. V is TRBV5-1 and J is TRBJ1-4; a possible D gene is TRBD1 (6 bases). V was pared by 3 bases and J by 3 bases, with 12 bases between. CDR3 size: 15 residues. The germline gives CDR1 SGHRS, CDR2 YFSETQ.

The chain uses TRBV28 and TRBJ1-5; TRBD1 might be the D (6 bases). CDR1 is MDHEN and CDR2 is SYDVKM in the germline V gene. V shed 5 bases and J shed 3 bases, with 14 bases lying between them. This CDR3 is 15 amino acids long. This chain's CDR3 is CASSPPGQPNQPQHF. CDR3 nucleotides: TGTGCCAGCAGTCCTCCGGGACAACCCAATCAGCCCCAGCATTTT.

The chain recombines TRBV28 with TRBJ2-3, with 12 bases lining up with TRBD2. Germline CDR1 reads MDHEN; CDR2 reads SYDVKM. The trim removed 10 bases at V and 1 base at J, leaving 3 bases unmatched. The CDR3 covers 14 residues. The CDR3 DNA reads as TGTGCCACTGGACTAGCGGGGCGCACAGATACGCAGTATTTT. Its protein product is CATGLAGRTDTQYF. The complete variable domain, with remaining parts taken from reference TRBV28 and TRBJ2-3, reads DVKVTQSSRYLVKRTGEKVFLECVQDMDHENMFWYRQDPGLGLRLIYFSYDVKMKEKGDIPEGYSVSREKKERFSLILESASTNQTSMYLCATGLAGRTDTQYFGPGTRLTVL.

The chain combines TRBV4-1 with TRBJ1-1; no clear D. The CDR3 loop spans 13 amino acids. Trimming shortened V by 0 bases and J by 5 bases, and 7 bases separated the two germline ends. CDR1 and CDR2 (germline): MGHRA, YSYEKL. The CDR3 DNA is TGCGCCAGCAGCCAAGATAGGAGGACTGAAGCTTTCTTT. Amino acids: CASSQDRRTEAFF.

This sequence joins TRBV27 and TRBJ1-4; D may be TRBD1 (5 bases). Between the trimmed V and J ends, which lost 6 bases and 8 bases, there was a span of 10 bases. The CDR3 contains 12 residues. CDR1 is MNHEY, CDR2 SMNVEV, per germline (reference sequence). DNA of the CDR3: TGTGCCAGCAGCCACGGGGGGGAAAAACTGTTTTTT. It encodes CASSHGGEKLFF.

The chain couples TRBV7-2 to TRBJ2-2; tentatively, D is TRBD1 (6 bases). The germline V gene encodes CDR1 SGHTA and CDR2 FQGNSA. The CDR3 is 14 residues long. The V end lost 5 bases, the J end lost 8 bases, and 15 bases lay between the germline ends. In DNA form, the CDR3 reads TGTGCCAGCAGCCTGAACAGGGCGAGAGGGGAGCTGTTTTTT. Its protein product is CASSLNRARGELFF.

The CDR3 loop is CASSLDLNEQFF. CDR3 sequence (DNA): TGTGCCAGCAGCTTAGACCTCAATGAGCAGTTCTTC. The V gene is TRBV11-3, the J gene TRBJ2-1; no reliable D call. Germline assignment: CDR1 SGHNT and CDR2 YENEEA. The CDR3 covers 12 residues. Trimming cost V 0 bases and J 6 bases, with 3 bases left between them.

The chain links TRBV6-5 to TRBJ2-7, with 7 bases fitting TRBD1. The CDR3 consists of 15 residues. V lost 2 bases to trimming and J lost 0 bases; unmatched junction nucleotides: 4. Germline CDR1 reads MNHEY; CDR2 reads SVGAGI. CDR3: CASSYGRQGSYEQYF. CDR3 in DNA: TGTGCCAGCAGTTACGGTAGACAGGGCTCCTACGAGCAGTACTTC.

V gene TRBV14 combines with J gene TRBJ2-7; the match to TRBD1 covers 12 bases. The CDR3 has 15 amino acids. Germline values: CDR1 SGHDN, CDR2 FVKESK. Trimming removed 5 bases from V and 5 bases from J; junction bases left unmatched: 7. DNA of the CDR3: TGTGCCAGCAGCAAAAGCCGGGACAGGGGGCACGAGCAGTACTTC. This codes for CASSKSRDRGHEQYF. Together with reference TRBV14 and TRBJ2-7, the CDR3 gives the full variable domain: EAGVTQFPSHSVIEKGQTVTLRCDPISGHDNLYWYRRVMGKEIKFLLHFVKESKQDESGMPNNRFLAERTGGTYSTLKVQPAELEDSGVYFCASSKSRDRGHEQYFGPGTRLTVT.

The chain uses TRBV5-1 and TRBJ2-5; the D is unclear. This CDR3 region has 15 residues. The V end was cut by 0 bases, the J end by 4 bases, with 13 bases between. The germline V gene encodes CDR1 SGHRS and CDR2 YFSETQ. As DNA, the CDR3 is TGCGCCAGCAGCTTGGGAGCAACGTGGTTAGAGACCCAGTACTTC. Translating gives CASSLGATWLETQYF.

This clone was picked up one time. The gene calls are TRBV6-5 and TRBJ2-1, with 7 bases matching TRBD2. The germline V gene encodes CDR1 MNHEY and CDR2 SVGAGI. V was pared by 3 bases and J by 9 bases, with 5 bases of the junction left unmatched. The CDR3 has 13 residues. CDR3 nucleotides: TGTGCCAGCAGTTATGGCGGGAGTGGTGAGCAGTTCTTC. Translating gives CASSYGGSGEQFF.

The chain joins TRBV5-1 to TRBJ2-2, with D tentatively TRBD1 (5 bases). Trimming took off 0 bases at V and 5 bases at J, with 26 bases between the two ends. There are 20 residues in the CDR3. Germline CDR1 SGHRS, CDR2 YFSETQ. The CDR3 loop is CASSLEGSRDSDLWTGELFF. CDR3 DNA: TGCGCCAGCAGCTTGGAAGGTTCGCGTGACAGCGACCTGTGGACCGGGGAGCTGTTTTTT.

This clone was picked up one time. The V and J genes are TRBV19 and TRBJ2-5; 9 bases line up with TRBD2. Germline trimming cut 5 bases from V and 1 base from J; bases unmatched to any gene: 5. CDR1 and CDR2 (germline): LNHDA, SQIVND (reference sequence). The length of the CDR3 is 15 residues. The CDR3 loop is CASSHPAGGQETQYF. CDR3 coding DNA: TGTGCCAGTAGTCATCCAGCGGGGGGCCAAGAGACCCAGTACTTC. The variable domain in full, completed from reference TRBV19 and TRBJ2-5, reads DGGITQSPKYLFRKEGQNVTLSCEQNLNHDAMYWYRQDPGQGLRLIYYSQIVNDFQKGDIAEGYSVSREKKESFPLTVTSAQKNPTAFYLCASSHPAGGQETQYFGPGTRLLVL.

The CDR3 loop is CASSLERGETQYF. Here the CDR3 DNA reads TGTGCCAGCAGCTTAGAGCGAGGAGAGACCCAGTACTTC. This chain uses TRBV7-6 with TRBJ2-5; D gene ambiguous. Germline values: CDR1 SGHVS, CDR2 FNYEAQ. Deletions cut 1 base from V and 4 bases from J, with 7 bases between. CDR3 length: 13 residues.

This clone was recorded a few times. The CDR3 here is CASSPVTDYGYTF. Here the CDR3 DNA reads TGTGCCAGCTCTCCCGTCACGGACTATGGCTACACCTTC. The chain links TRBV3-1 (or the pseudogene TRBV3-2) to TRBJ1-2, with D hard to call. The germline V and J ends were trimmed by 8 bases and 3 bases, with 13 bases remaining between them. CDR3 length equals 13 residues. Germline values: CDR1 LGHDT, CDR2 YNNKEL (reference sequence).

V and J are TRBV7-6 and TRBJ1-1; no firm D call. The V and J ends lost 4 bases and 0 bases respectively, with 15 bases between them. CDR1 and CDR2 from the germline V gene are SGHVS and FNYEAQ. The length of the CDR3 is 16 residues. The DNA for the CDR3 is TGTGCCAGCAGCTCCCGCGGGGAGAGGGTGAACACTGAAGCTTTCTTT. It translates to CASSSRGERVNTEAFF.

The chain uses TRBV6-6 and TRBJ1-1; D gene unclear. The CDR3 totals 14 residues. Germline V gene sequence: CDR1 MNHNY, CDR2 SVGAGI (reference sequence). V was shortened by 2 bases and J by 1 base, with 8 bases between the two germline ends. The CDR3 DNA is TGTGCCAGCAGTTACGACCGGAGGAACACTGAAGCTTTCTTT. Amino acids: CASSYDRRNTEAFF.

The J gene is TRBJ1-1, the V gene TRBV5-1; a weak D match, TRBD1 (5 bases). Trimming removed 4 bases from V and 10 bases from J, with 17 bases in between. The CDR3 contains 13 residues. Germline V gene sequence: CDR1 SGHRS, CDR2 YFSETQ. CDR3 in DNA: TGCGCCAGCAGCCCGGAGGGACCATCCCGAGCTTTCTTT. It translates to CASSPEGPSRAFF. The complete variable domain, with remaining parts taken from reference TRBV5-1 and TRBJ1-1, reads KAGVTQTPRYLIKTRGQQVTLSCSPISGHRSVSWYQQTPGQGLQFLFEYFSETQRNKGNFPGRFSGRQFSNSRSEMNVSTLELGDSALYLCASSPEGPSRAFFGQGTRLTVV.

The chain carries TRBV4-2 and TRBJ1-1; maybe TRBD1 (5 bases). Looked up from germline, CDR1 is LGHNA and CDR2 is YNFKEQ. This CDR3 has 15 amino acids. Trimming cost V 0 bases and J 1 base, with 9 bases left between them. The CDR3 region has the DNA TGTGCCAGCAGCCAAGAGGTTCAGGGGAACACTGAAGCTTTCTTT. Amino acids: CASSQEVQGNTEAFF.

V usage is TRBV19 and J usage is TRBJ1-5, with 7 bases lining up with TRBD1. From germline, CDR1 is LNHDA and CDR2 SQIVND (reference sequence). This CDR3 region has 15 residues. Germline trimming cut 6 bases from V and 2 bases from J; bases unmatched to any gene: 7. Here the CDR3 reads CASRTTGTGNQPQHF. CDR3 nucleotide sequence: TGTGCCAGTAGGACTACCGGGACAGGCAATCAGCCCCAGCATTTT.

V is TRBV2 and J is TRBJ2-1; D might be TRBD1 (5 bases). With 3 bases removed from V and 9 bases from J, the gap between germline ends came to 18 bases. The CDR3 totals 15 residues. Germline loops: CDR1 SNHLY, CDR2 FYNNEI. The CDR3 DNA sequence: TGTGCCAGCAGTGACAACCCGATGCAGGGTGCTGAGCAGTTCTTC. Protein: CASSDNPMQGAEQFF.

This clone came up once. The chain's CDR3 is CATSPYQETQYF. In DNA, the CDR3 is TGTGCCACCTCCCCATATCAAGAGACCCAGTACTTC. V and J are TRBV18 and TRBJ2-5; D is unclear. The CDR3 is 12 amino acids. Deletions cut 10 bases from V and 2 bases from J, with 11 bases between. Germline V CDR1 and CDR2: KGHSH, LQKENI.

The V gene is TRBV7-8, the J gene TRBJ1-5; the match to TRBD1 covers 9 bases. J was trimmed by 2 bases and V by 1 base; bases with no gene match: 6. The CDR3 runs 17 residues. CDR1 and CDR2 (germline): SGHVS, FQNEAQ. The CDR3 sequence: CASSLVGTGIRNQPQHF. In nucleotides, the CDR3 is TGTGCCAGCAGCTTAGTGGGGACAGGGATTCGCAATCAGCCCCAGCATTTT.

This rearrangement joins TRBV19 to TRBJ1-1, with 8 bases that match TRBD1. The germline gives CDR1 LNHDA, CDR2 SQIVND (reference sequence). The CDR3 consists of 15 residues. V lost 6 bases, J lost 0 bases, and 6 bases stayed unmatched. The CDR3 sequence: CASRGQVLMNTEAFF. The CDR3 DNA reads TGTGCCAGTAGGGGACAGGTTCTAATGAACACTGAAGCTTTCTTT.

The rearrangement links TRBV5-4 to TRBJ2-7; possible D gene TRBD2, 7 bases. The CDR3 runs to 15 residues. The V gene lost 0 bases and the J gene lost 3 bases, with 13 bases spanning the gap. Germline CDR1 reads SGHNT; CDR2 reads YYREEE (reference sequence). This CDR3 reads CASSLGSGGLYEQYF. CDR3 DNA: TGTGCCAGCAGCTTGGGGTCGGGGGGCCTCTACGAGCAGTACTTC. The whole variable domain, remainder taken from reference TRBV5-4 and TRBJ2-7, is ETGVTQSPTHLIKTRGQQVTLRCSSQSGHNTVSWYQQALGQGPQFIFQYYREEENGRGNFPPRFSGLQFPNYSSELNVNALELDDSALYLCASSLGSGGLYEQYFGPGTRLTVT.

This rearrangement joins TRBV6-5 to TRBJ2-1; TRBD2 might be the D (6 bases). CDR1 and CDR2 from the germline V gene are MNHEY and SVGAGI. The CDR3 is made up of 15 amino acids. With 6 bases removed from V and 6 bases from J, the gap between germline ends came to 18 bases. DNA of the CDR3: TGTGCCAGCAGCGGGACGGCGGGAAAGTCCAATGAGCAGTTCTTC. Protein product: CASSGTAGKSNEQFF.

This chain uses TRBV11-2 with TRBJ1-6, with TRBD1 matching over 7 bases. The trim removed 2 bases at V and 7 bases at J, leaving 8 bases unmatched. The CDR3 spans 16 residues. Germline values: CDR1 SGHAT, CDR2 FQNNGV. The CDR3 DNA reads TGTGCCAGCAGCTTAAGGGGGCTGAAACTAAATTCACCCCTCCACTTT. This gives the protein CASSLRGLKLNSPLHF.

The CDR3 nucleotides are TGTGCCACCAGCAGGACAGGGGGAGTCTACGAGCAGTACTTC. This encodes CATSRTGGVYEQYF. The chain uses TRBV15 and TRBJ2-7, with 9 positions matching TRBD1. The germline V gene has CDR1 LNHNV and CDR2 YYDKDF (reference sequence). The length of the CDR3 is 14 residues. V shed 3 bases and J 3 bases; nucleotides not matched to a gene: 3. The complete variable domain, with remaining parts taken from reference TRBV15 and TRBJ2-7, reads DAMVIQNPRYQVTQFGKPVTLSCSQTLNHNVMYWYQQKSSQAPKLLFHYYDKDFNNEADTPDNFQSRRPNTSFCFLDIRSPGLGDTAMYLCATSRTGGVYEQYFGPGTRLTVT.

This rearrangement joins TRBV29-1 to TRBJ1-1; the match to TRBD1 covers 7 bases. Germline CDR1 SQVTM, CDR2 ANQGSEA. CDR3 length: 13 amino acids. After removal of 7 bases from V and 4 bases from J, the junction contained 9 bases not matched to a gene. The DNA of the CDR3 is TGCAGCGCCTGGGGGACAGCTACCACTGAAGCTTTCTTT. Residues: CSAWGTATTEAFF.

The gene calls are TRBV11-2 and TRBJ2-3; 8 bases agree with TRBD2. V shed 2 bases and J 4 bases; nucleotides not matched to a gene: 5. Germline CDR1 is SGHAT and CDR2 is FQNNGV. This CDR3 comprises 15 residues. The CDR3 nucleotides are TGTGCCAGCAGCTTAAGCGGGAGCGTTGCAGATACGCAGTATTTT. This translates into CASSLSGSVADTQYF. Looking up the rest from reference TRBV11-2 and TRBJ2-3 gives the full variable domain: EAGVAQSPRYKIIEKRQSVAFWCNPISGHATLYWYQQILGQGPKLLIQFQNNGVVDDSQLPKDRFSAERLKGVDSTLKIQPAKLEDSAVYLCASSLSGSVADTQYFGPGTRLTVL.

The chain combines TRBV27 with TRBJ2-6; possible D gene TRBD2, 6 bases. This CDR3 region has 15 residues. V lost 4 bases, J lost 4 bases, and 11 bases lay in between. The germline gives CDR1 MNHEY, CDR2 SMNVEV (reference sequence). CDR3 protein: CASSSGLRGANVLTF. CDR3 sequence (DNA): TGTGCCAGCAGTTCGGGACTGAGAGGGGCCAACGTCCTGACTTTC.